These 10 T cell receptor beta chains originate from one sample sequenced in a study of blood T cell repertoires in COVID-19. The assay was immunoSEQ multiplex PCR, and TCRdb's table has in-frame clones only and misses some. The sample carries more than 55,000 clones, 75% to 90% recorded once. Sequenced: peripheral blood. These receptors all stem from a woman aged 60 to 75 with COVID-19, enrolled during active disease.

This clone was recorded only once. The J gene is TRBJ2-3, the V gene TRBV5-4; TRBD2 agrees at 9 bases. Germline V lookup: CDR1 SGHNT, CDR2 YYREEE (reference sequence). CDR3 length: 16 residues. After removal of 0 bases from V and 1 base from J, the junction contained 3 bases not matched to a gene. The CDR3 spells CASSLGGGRGTDTQYF. Written as DNA, the CDR3 is TGTGCCAGCAGCTTGGGAGGCGGGAGGGGCACAGATACGCAGTATTTT.

J is TRBJ2-2 and V is TRBV5-4; perhaps TRBD1 as D (6 bases). The V and J ends lost 3 bases and 5 bases respectively, with 14 bases between them. CDR1 and CDR2 (germline): SGHNT, YYREEE (reference sequence). The CDR3 runs to 15 residues. CDR3 in DNA: TGTGCCAGCAGCTCGACCGGGACAACTACCGGGGAGCTGTTTTTT. Translating gives CASSSTGTTTGELFF.

The genes are TRBV30 and TRBJ1-1, with D possibly TRBD1 on 5 matching bases. V lost 3 bases to trimming and J lost 10 bases, with 21 bases between them. The germline V gene encodes CDR1 GTSNPN and CDR2 SVGIG (reference sequence). This CDR3 has 14 amino acids. The DNA of the CDR3 is TGTGCCTGGAGCGAGGGGAGGTCCCAGGGTAGAGCTTTCTTT. Translated: CAWSEGRSQGRAFF.

The chain couples TRBV3-1 (or the pseudogene TRBV3-2) to TRBJ1-3; possibly TRBD1 for D (6 bases). The V gene lost 1 base and the J gene lost 2 bases, with 15 bases spanning the gap. The CDR3 runs 17 residues. CDR1 is LGHDT and CDR2 is YNNKEL in the germline V gene (reference sequence). DNA of the CDR3: TGTGCCAGCAGCCAAGTACGGCGAAAGGGGGCTGGAAACACCATATATTTT. Protein: CASSQVRRKGAGNTIYF.

The chain is built from TRBV19 and TRBJ1-1; D remains unclear. Germline V CDR1 and CDR2: LNHDA, SQIVND (reference sequence). Trimming shortened V by 3 bases and J by 0 bases, and 11 bases separated the two germline ends. The CDR3 consists of 15 residues. The CDR3 coding sequence is TGTGCCAGTAGTATCTCACAAAGTATGAACACTGAAGCTTTCTTT. As protein: CASSISQSMNTEAFF.

The chain carries TRBV24-1 and TRBJ1-5; a possible D gene is TRBD1 (5 bases). This CDR3 region has 14 residues. Germline CDR1 is KGHDR and CDR2 is SFDVKD. Trimming stripped 0 bases from V and 6 bases from J, with 8 bases between. In nucleotides, the CDR3 is TGTGCCACCAGTGATTTGGACAGCCGTCAGCCCCAGCATTTT. Protein: CATSDLDSRQPQHF.

This sequence joins TRBV7-9 and TRBJ1-2; perhaps TRBD1 as D (5 bases). Germline V gene sequence: CDR1 SEHNR, CDR2 FQNEAQ (reference sequence). V gave up 2 bases and J gave up 5 bases, with 12 bases separating them. The CDR3 is 14 residues long. The CDR3 bases are TGTGCCAGCAGCTTAACCGGGGAGGGGTATGGCTACACCTTC. This encodes CASSLTGEGYGYTF.

The chain combines TRBV10-3 with TRBJ1-1; 7 bases are a match to TRBD1. V gave up 10 bases and J gave up 6 bases; unmatched junction bases: 8. Germline values: CDR1 ENHRY, CDR2 SYGVKD. The CDR3 runs 12 residues. The CDR3: CATTRDSSEAFF. In DNA, the CDR3 is TGTGCCACCACTCGGGACAGCTCTGAAGCTTTCTTT.

The V call is TRBV7-9, the J call TRBJ2-2; D is unresolved. The CDR3 spans 13 residues. The germline V gene encodes CDR1 SEHNR and CDR2 FQNEAQ (reference sequence). With 8 bases removed from V and 4 bases from J, the gap between germline ends came to 11 bases. In nucleotides, the CDR3 is TGTGCCAGCCACATTAACCCCACCGGGGAGCTGTTTTTT. Protein: CASHINPTGELFF. Complete variable domain (other parts from reference TRBV7-9 and TRBJ2-2): DTGVSQNPRHKITKRGQNVTFRCDPISEHNRLYWYRQTLGQGPEFLTYFQNEAQLEKSRLLSDRFSAERPKGSFSTLEIQRTEQGDSAMYLCASHINPTGELFFGEGSRLTVL.

The chain is built from TRBV19 and TRBJ2-1; TRBD1 matches at 7 bases. J was trimmed by 1 base and V by 4 bases; bases with no gene match: 1. The V gene's germline CDR1 is LNHDA and CDR2 SQIVND (reference sequence). This CDR3 is 14 amino acids long. The CDR3 DNA sequence: TGTGCCAGTAGTAGCAGGGGGTCCTACAATGAGCAGTTCTTC. Residues: CASSSRGSYNEQFF.